This entry describes one TCR beta chain. What it binds is not known. This record comes from a study of T-cell memory formation after mild COVID-19. Study details: Largely, TCR clusters stayed within a single donor. Study conclusions and caveats: The appearance of some responding clones in pre-infection memory suggested that cross-reactive memory joined.

With constant-segment primers, 5'RACE yielded cDNA libraries of TCR alpha and TCR beta that carried sample barcodes and UMIs. TCRdb called the 5' RACE reads again in MiXCR, with one record for every CDR3 protein. There are 250,000 to 350,000 distinct CDR3 sequences in the sample; under 20% occur only once, and approximately 25% lies in the top ten. With 6 bases removed from V and 1 base from J, the gap between germline ends came to 14 bases. Germline CDR1 reads SNHLY; CDR2 reads FYNNEI. The CDR3 is 15 residues long. V usage is TRBV2 and J usage is TRBJ2-3, with D perhaps matching TRBD2 (7 bases). The TCR sequence derives from a man in his late teens or twenties who had mild COVID-19 (a few samples of this study predate the infection). Cell type and time point are not known. Material for sequencing was PBMCs or a T cell subset sorted from them (not recorded which). As DNA, the CDR3 is TGTGCCAGCAGCGGCGCGGGGGCCGGCACAGATACGCAGTATTTT. Translation gives CASSGAGAGTDTQYF.